The present TCR beta chain was sequenced within a study of human T cells and chemical hapten exposure. This clonotype was observed a few times. Individual cDNA molecules received unique molecular identifiers in the library. TCRdb used MiXCR to reprocess the RACE reads, holding one entry per CDR3 protein. The sample records more than 85,000 distinct CDR3 sequences, roughly a third being singletons. This CDR3 comprises 13 residues. The germline V gene encodes CDR1 SQVTM and CDR2 ANQGSEA. V was clipped by 3 bases and J by 4 bases, with 12 bases between them. Time point indicated: patch test 3, about 24 weeks after DPC sensitization. Treatment denoted: therapeutic diphenylcyclopropenone sensitization with weekly scalp DPC.

This clonotype originated in a man aged 35 to 55 with alopecia areata. Some clones in this sample may be carry-over from other donors' samples. The V call is TRBV29-1, the J call TRBJ2-5; the D gene is possibly TRBD1 (5 bases). The material sequenced was whole blood, taken in connection with sensitization to the hapten diphenylcyclopropenone (DPC). CDR3 loop: CSVDRASGETQYF. The CDR3 DNA sequence: TGCAGCGTTGACAGGGCTTCGGGAGAGACCCAGTACTTC.